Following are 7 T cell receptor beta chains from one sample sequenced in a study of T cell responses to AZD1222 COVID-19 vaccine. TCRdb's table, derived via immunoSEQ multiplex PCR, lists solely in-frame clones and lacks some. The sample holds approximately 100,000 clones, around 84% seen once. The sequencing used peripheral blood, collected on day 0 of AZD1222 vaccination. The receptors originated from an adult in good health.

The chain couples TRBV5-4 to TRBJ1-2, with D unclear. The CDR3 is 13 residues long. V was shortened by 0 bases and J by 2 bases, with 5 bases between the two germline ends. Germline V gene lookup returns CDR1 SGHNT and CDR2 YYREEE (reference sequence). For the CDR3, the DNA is TGTGCCAGCAGCTTGGGACAAAACTATGGCTACACCTTC. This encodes CASSLGQNYGYTF.

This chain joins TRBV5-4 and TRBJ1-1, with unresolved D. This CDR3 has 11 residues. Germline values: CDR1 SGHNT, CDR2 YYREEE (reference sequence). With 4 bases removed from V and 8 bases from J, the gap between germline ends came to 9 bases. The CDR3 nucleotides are TGTGCCAGCAGCGTGGGGAACGAAGCTTTCTTT. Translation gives CASSVGNEAFF.

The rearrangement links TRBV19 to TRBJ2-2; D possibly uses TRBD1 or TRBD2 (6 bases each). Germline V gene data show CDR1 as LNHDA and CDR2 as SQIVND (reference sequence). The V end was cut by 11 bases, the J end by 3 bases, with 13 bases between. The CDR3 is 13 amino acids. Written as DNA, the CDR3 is TGTGCCGTAGGAAGGGGGGACACCGGGGAGCTGTTTTTT. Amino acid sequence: CAVGRGDTGELFF.

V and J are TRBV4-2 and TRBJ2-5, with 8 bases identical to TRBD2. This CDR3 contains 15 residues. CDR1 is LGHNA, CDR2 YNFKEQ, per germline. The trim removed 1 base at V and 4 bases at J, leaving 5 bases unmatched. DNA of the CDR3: TGTGCCAGCAGCCAAGGCGGGGGGACGGGAGAGACCCAGTACTTC. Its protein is CASSQGGGTGETQYF.

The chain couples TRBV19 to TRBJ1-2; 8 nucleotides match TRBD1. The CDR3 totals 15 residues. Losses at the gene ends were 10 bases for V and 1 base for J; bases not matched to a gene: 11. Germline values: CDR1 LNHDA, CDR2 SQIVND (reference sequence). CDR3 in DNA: TGTGCCACCTATCGACAGGGGAGGATTAACTATGGCTACACCTTC. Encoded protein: CATYRQGRINYGYTF.

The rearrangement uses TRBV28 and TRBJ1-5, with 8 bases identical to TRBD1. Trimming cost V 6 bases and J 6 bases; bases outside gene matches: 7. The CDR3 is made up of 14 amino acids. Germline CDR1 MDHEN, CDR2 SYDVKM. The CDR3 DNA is TGTGCCAGCAGCCCGTTAACAGGGGGTCAGCCCCAGCATTTT. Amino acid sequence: CASSPLTGGQPQHF. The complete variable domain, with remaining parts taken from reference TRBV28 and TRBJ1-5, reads DVKVTQSSRYLVKRTGEKVFLECVQDMDHENMFWYRQDPGLGLRLIYFSYDVKMKEKGDIPEGYSVSREKKERFSLILESASTNQTSMYLCASSPLTGGQPQHFGDGTRLSIL.

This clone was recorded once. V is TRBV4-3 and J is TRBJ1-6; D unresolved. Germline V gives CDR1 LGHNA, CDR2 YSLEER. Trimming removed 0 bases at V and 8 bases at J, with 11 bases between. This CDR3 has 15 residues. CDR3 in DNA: TGCGCCAGCAGCCAAGATACAACGGCTGATTCACCCCTCCACTTT. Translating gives CASSQDTTADSPLHF.